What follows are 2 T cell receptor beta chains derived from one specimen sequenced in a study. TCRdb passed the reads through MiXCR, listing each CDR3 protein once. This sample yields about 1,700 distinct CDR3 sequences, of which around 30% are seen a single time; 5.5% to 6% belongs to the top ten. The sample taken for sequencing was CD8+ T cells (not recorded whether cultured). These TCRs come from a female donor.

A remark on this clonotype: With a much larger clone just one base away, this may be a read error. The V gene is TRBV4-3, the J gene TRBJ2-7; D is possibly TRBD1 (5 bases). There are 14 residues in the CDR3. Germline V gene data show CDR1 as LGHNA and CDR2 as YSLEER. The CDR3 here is CASGQEDRSYEQYF. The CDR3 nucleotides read TGCGCCAGCGGCCAAGAAGACAGATCTTACGAGCAGTACTTC.

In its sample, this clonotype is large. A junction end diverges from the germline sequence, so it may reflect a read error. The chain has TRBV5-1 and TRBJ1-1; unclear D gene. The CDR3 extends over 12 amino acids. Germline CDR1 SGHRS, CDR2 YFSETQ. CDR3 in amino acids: CASTLPGPEAFF. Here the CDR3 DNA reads TGCGCCAGCACCTTGCCGGGCCCTGAAGCTTTCTTT.